A single sample gave rise to the 32 T cell receptor beta chains below, sequenced in a study of T cell repertoires in cytomegalovirus infection. TCRdb reprocessed the reads via MiXCR and lists one record per CDR3 protein. The sample holds under 850,000 distinct CDR3 sequences, approximately 40% seen once. The sample taken for sequencing was PBMCs. These receptors originate from a human donor in good health (CMV status not recorded). Some clones in this sample may be carry-over from other donors' samples.

This chain joins TRBV25-1 and TRBJ2-2; D is perhaps TRBD1 or TRBD2 (6 bases each). CDR1 MGHDK and CDR2 SYGVNS come from the germline V gene. The CDR3 runs 14 residues. V lost 5 bases, J lost 8 bases, and 15 bases lay in between. CDR3 sequence reads: CASSSGGGSGELFF. CDR3 bases: TGTGCCAGCAGTAGCGGAGGGGGTTCGGGGGAGCTGTTTTTT.

V usage is TRBV20-1 and J usage is TRBJ2-1; D is uncertain. Germline V gene data show CDR1 as DFQATT and CDR2 as SNEGSKA (reference sequence). This CDR3 is 17 amino acids long. Between the trimmed V and J ends, which lost 3 bases and 0 bases, there was a span of 18 bases. The CDR3 nucleotides read TGCAGTGCTAGCATCCCACCCCCTCAGAGCTCCTACAATGAGCAGTTCTTC. Protein product: CSASIPPPQSSYNEQFF.

This chain connects TRBV4-1 to TRBJ1-2; D not resolved. Trimming shortened V by 3 bases and J by 6 bases, and 11 bases separated the two germline ends. The germline gives CDR1 MGHRA, CDR2 YSYEKL. The CDR3 length is 13 residues. CDR3 DNA sequence: TGCGCCAGCAGCCACAGTGGGGAGGATGGCTACACCTTC. This gives the protein CASSHSGEDGYTF.

This clonotype appeared a few times. The V and J genes are TRBV19 and TRBJ2-6; 7 bases map to TRBD1. Unmatched junction bases numbered 7, after V lost 5 bases and J lost 0 bases. The CDR3 length is 17 residues. Germline V lookup: CDR1 LNHDA, CDR2 SQIVND (reference sequence). The CDR3 here is CASSSRDSYSGANVLTF. As DNA, the CDR3 is TGTGCCAGTAGTTCCCGGGACAGTTACTCTGGGGCCAACGTCCTGACTTTC.

This chain joins TRBV19 and TRBJ1-2, with D tentatively TRBD1 (5 bases). Trimming stripped 7 bases from V and 3 bases from J, with 15 bases between. CDR1 and CDR2 (germline): LNHDA, SQIVND (reference sequence). The CDR3 runs 14 residues. This chain's CDR3 is CASKPTPRDYGYTF. The CDR3 DNA follows: TGTGCCAGTAAACCCACCCCCAGGGACTATGGCTACACCTTC.

The sample holds a few counts of this clonotype. The chain is built from TRBV28 and TRBJ2-3; 8 bases line up with TRBD2. The CDR3 is 16 residues long. V was pared by 8 bases and J by 3 bases, with 13 bases of the junction left unmatched. Germline CDR1 reads MDHEN; CDR2 reads SYDVKM. In DNA form, the CDR3 reads TGTGCCAGCCACAGCGGGAGAATGTCAGGGACAGATACGCAGTATTTT. It specifies CASHSGRMSGTDTQYF.

The chain recombines TRBV20-1 with TRBJ1-1; D unclear. CDR1 is DFQATT, CDR2 SNEGSKA, per germline (reference sequence). The V and J ends lost 6 bases and 1 base respectively, with 9 bases between them. The CDR3 runs 12 residues. The CDR3 coding sequence is TGCAGTGCCCGAAGACAGAACACTGAAGCTTTCTTT. The encoded protein is CSARRQNTEAFF.

The chain couples TRBV29-1 to TRBJ1-1, with D maybe TRBD1 (5 bases). Germline CDR1 is SQVTM and CDR2 is ANQGSEA. Trimming took off 6 bases at V and 6 bases at J, with 8 bases between the two ends. CDR3 size: 10 residues. The CDR3 DNA sequence: TGCAGCGTCTTGACAGCTGAAGCTTTCTTT. Its protein product is CSVLTAEAFF.

This clonotype was recorded a few times. The rearrangement joins TRBV7-4 to TRBJ1-3; 9 bases agree with TRBD1. V gave up 3 bases and J gave up 0 bases; unmatched junction bases: 27. Germline CDR1 is SGHVT and CDR2 is SQSDAQ. The CDR3 loop spans 24 amino acids. The CDR3 coding sequence is TGTGCCAGCAGCTTTTGGAATAAAGCTGGGACAGGGAAGAGGGTTTTCGCCTCTGGAAACACCATATATTTT. Translation: CASSFWNKAGTGKRVFASGNTIYF.

V gene TRBV6-5 combines with J gene TRBJ2-1; D uncertain. CDR3 length: 18 amino acids. V was shortened by 3 bases and J by 9 bases, with 27 bases between the two germline ends. Per the germline V gene, CDR1 is MNHEY and CDR2 is SVGAGI. The CDR3 nucleotides are TGTGCCAGCAGTTATGAAGTCAGCCCGCGTACTACCTTGTCTGAGCAGTTCTTC. It encodes CASSYEVSPRTTLSEQFF.

Comment on this clonotype: A read error may explain this, as a much larger clone is one base away. The rearrangement links TRBV6-6 to TRBJ1-2, with D hard to call. Germline-derived CDR1 and CDR2 are MNHNY and SVGAGI (reference sequence). This CDR3 comprises 14 residues. DNA of the CDR3: TGTGCCCGCAGTGCCCTCCAGGCCAGCTATGGCTACACCTTC. Residues: CARSALQASYGYTF.

The chain has TRBV20-1 and TRBJ2-5; D may be TRBD1 or TRBD2 (5 bases each). There are 14 residues in the CDR3. Deletions cut 3 bases from V and 1 base from J, with 12 bases between. The germline V gene encodes CDR1 DFQATT and CDR2 SNEGSKA (reference sequence). The CDR3 sequence: CSARGVWGQETQYF. The CDR3 coding sequence is TGCAGTGCTAGGGGGGTTTGGGGCCAAGAGACCCAGTACTTC.

The V gene is TRBV27, the J gene TRBJ2-5, with 7 bases that match TRBD2. The CDR3 runs 15 residues. V was pared by 8 bases and J by 1 base, with 10 bases of the junction left unmatched. The germline CDR1 and CDR2 sequences are MNHEY and SMNVEV (reference sequence). CDR3 bases: TGTGCCAGCCGCCTAGCGGATCGCCCCCAAGAGACCCAGTACTTC. Its translation is CASRLADRPQETQYF.

This clonotype was detected a few times. The rearrangement links TRBV27 to TRBJ1-2, with TRBD1 matching over 7 bases. This CDR3 region has 14 residues. CDR1 and CDR2 from the germline V gene are MNHEY and SMNVEV (reference sequence). V lost 4 bases and J lost 3; bases outside the gene matches: 5. Written as DNA, the CDR3 is TGTGCCAGCAGTTCCGCTGGACAGGACTATGGCTACACCTTC. Protein: CASSSAGQDYGYTF.

This clonotype was found a few times. The rearrangement links TRBV19 to TRBJ2-7, with 11 bases identical to TRBD2. The germline V gene has CDR1 LNHDA and CDR2 SQIVND (reference sequence). V gave up 4 bases and J gave up 1 base; unmatched junction bases: 3. The CDR3 has 15 residues. The CDR3 spells CASSTGTSGSYEQYF. The CDR3 bases are TGTGCCAGTAGTACCGGGACTAGCGGTTCCTACGAGCAGTACTTC.

V gene TRBV14 combines with J gene TRBJ2-7; 10 bases agree with TRBD2. The trim removed 2 bases at V and 3 bases at J, leaving 13 bases unmatched. CDR1 is SGHDN, CDR2 FVKESK, per germline. The length of the CDR3 is 18 residues. CDR3 nucleotides: TGTGCCAGCAGCCAATATCTAGCGGGAGTAGATGAAGACTACGAGCAGTACTTC. Protein sequence: CASSQYLAGVDEDYEQYF.

Regarding this clonotype: Since a much larger clone is just one base distant, this may be a read error. The V gene is TRBV7-8, the J gene TRBJ1-5; no definite D call. The CDR3 contains 15 residues. V was pared by 2 bases and J by 2 bases, with 10 bases between. Germline V lookup: CDR1 SGHVS, CDR2 FQNEAQ. The CDR3 region is CASSLSRSRNQPQHF. Written as DNA, the CDR3 is TGTGCCAGCAGCTTATCCAGGAGTCGCAATCAGCCCCAGCATTTT.

This clonotype was observed at least ten times. V gene TRBV7-2 combines with J gene TRBJ2-7, with TRBD1 identical over 11 bases. This CDR3 spans 14 amino acids. CDR1 and CDR2 (germline): SGHTA, FQGNSA. V trimming: 5 bases; J trimming: 3 bases; junction bases outside the gene matches: 3. The DNA for the CDR3 is TGTGCCAGCAGCGCCGGGACAGGGGGCTACGAGCAGTACTTC. Its translation is CASSAGTGGYEQYF.

This clonotype has a handful of counts. The rearrangement links TRBV28 to TRBJ1-6; D may be TRBD1 (6 bases). V gave up 4 bases and J gave up 9 bases, with 10 bases separating them. Germline V CDR1 and CDR2: MDHEN, SYDVKM. The CDR3 sequence is 13 residues long. CDR3 DNA: TGTGCCAGCAGTTCAGGGGATCCTTCACCCCTCCACTTT. This codes for CASSSGDPSPLHF.

The chain is built from TRBV12-3 or TRBV12-4 and TRBJ1-1, with TRBD1 identical over 9 bases. V was clipped by 5 bases and J by 3 bases; unmatched bases: 4. The CDR3 has 14 amino acids. The CDR3 sequence: CASSLRDRDTEAFF. In DNA, the CDR3 is TGTGCCAGCAGTCTCAGGGACAGGGACACTGAAGCTTTCTTT.

This clonotype was counted a few times. The chain recombines TRBV19 with TRBJ2-2; D is perhaps TRBD1 or TRBD2 (5 bases each). Trimming removed 1 base at V and 6 bases at J, with 15 bases between. The CDR3 length is 16 residues. The V gene's germline CDR1 is LNHDA and CDR2 SQIVND (reference sequence). This CDR3 reads CASSIGLFGAAGELFF. CDR3 DNA: TGTGCCAGTAGTATAGGGCTCTTCGGGGCGGCCGGGGAGCTGTTTTTT.

The gene calls are TRBV7-6 and TRBJ2-7; 8 nucleotides agree with TRBD2. V lost 2 bases to trimming and J lost 6 bases; unmatched junction nucleotides: 6. This CDR3 is 14 amino acids long. Germline CDR1 reads SGHVS; CDR2 reads FNYEAQ. This CDR3 is CASSLLAGGGEQYF. The DNA for the CDR3 is TGTGCCAGCAGCTTACTAGCGGGCGGGGGCGAGCAGTACTTC.

The sample holds many counts of this clonotype. DNA of the CDR3: TGCGCCAGCAGTGATGGTAGCGCCGGCTACAATGAGCAGTTCTTC. It codes for CASSDGSAGYNEQFF. The chain couples TRBV10-1 to TRBJ2-1; tentative D call: TRBD2 (5 bases). From germline, CDR1 is WNHNN and CDR2 SYGVQD (reference sequence). Trimming shortened V by 3 bases and J by 3 bases, and 12 bases separated the two germline ends. This CDR3 spans 15 amino acids.

The chain joins TRBV28 to TRBJ1-1; D not resolved. The germline gives CDR1 MDHEN, CDR2 SYDVKM. This CDR3 contains 15 residues. V lost 7 bases and J 0 bases, leaving 15 bases between the germline ends. In DNA, the CDR3 is TGTGCCAGCATCTTGGGCCCCCATATGAACACTGAAGCTTTCTTT. Its translation: CASILGPHMNTEAFF.

This clonotype was observed a handful of times. V gene TRBV7-9 combines with J gene TRBJ1-2, with 12 positions matching TRBD1. The CDR3 has 16 amino acids. With V trimmed by 1 base and J by 8 bases, 8 bases remained unmatched. Germline values: CDR1 SEHNR, CDR2 FQNEAQ (reference sequence). In nucleotides, the CDR3 is TGTGCCAGCAGCTTAGACCCGGGACAGGGGGCACAGGGCTACACCTTC. Its translation: CASSLDPGQGAQGYTF.

The rearrangement links TRBV5-6 to TRBJ1-6; the D gene is possibly TRBD1 (6 bases). The CDR3 is 15 amino acids. V was shortened by 6 bases and J by 9 bases, with 19 bases between the two germline ends. The germline CDR1 and CDR2 sequences are SGHDT and YYEEEE. The DNA of the CDR3 is TGTGCCAGCATCCGGGCCGGGGGGCCTAGTTCACCCCTCCACTTT. It yields the protein CASIRAGGPSSPLHF.

The chain's CDR3 is CSALQGSYEQYF. In nucleotides, the CDR3 is TGCAGTGCTTTACAGGGCTCCTACGAGCAGTACTTC. V and J are TRBV20-1 and TRBJ2-7; possible D gene TRBD1, 6 bases. Germline assignment: CDR1 DFQATT and CDR2 SNEGSKA (reference sequence). This CDR3 is built from 12 residues. Between the trimmed V and J ends, which lost 5 bases and 0 bases, there was a span of 8 bases.

J is TRBJ1-3 and V is TRBV23-1; D ambiguous. TRBV23-1 counts as an open reading frame of uncertain function. Trimming shortened V by 7 bases and J by 2 bases, and 12 bases separated the two germline ends. This CDR3 region has 14 residues. The CDR3 coding sequence is TGCGCCAGCAACCCCACAGCTCCTGGAAACACCATATATTTT. It encodes CASNPTAPGNTIYF.

This clonotype was detected ten times or more. One end of the junction varies from germline; a read error may be responsible. V gene TRBV7-7 combines with J gene TRBJ2-1; 13 bases agree with TRBD2. CDR3 length equals 17 residues. From germline, CDR1 is SSHAT and CDR2 FNYEAQ (reference sequence). The CDR3 coding sequence is TGTGCTAGCAGCTTATCATTGGGACTAGCGGGATTGAATGAGCAGTTCTTC. As protein: CASSLSLGLAGLNEQFF. Full variable domain (rest looked up from reference TRBV7-7 and TRBJ2-1): GAGVSQSPRYKVTKRGQDVTLRCDPISSHATLYWYQQALGQGPEFLTYFNYEAQPDKSGLPSDRFSAERPEGSISTLTIQRTEQRDSAMYRCASSLSLGLAGLNEQFFGPGTRLTVL.

In this sample, this clonotype turned up a few times. V gene TRBV5-1 combines with J gene TRBJ2-7, with 12 bases matching TRBD1. The germline V gene encodes CDR1 SGHRS and CDR2 YFSETQ. CDR3 length: 16 residues. V lost 0 bases and J lost 7; bases outside the gene matches: 8. The CDR3 is CASSLAGQGARGEQYF. CDR3 nucleotide sequence: TGCGCCAGCAGCTTGGCGGGACAGGGGGCACGAGGAGAGCAGTACTTC.

This clonotype was recorded a few times. The rearrangement uses TRBV5-1 and TRBJ1-2; D is possibly TRBD1 (5 bases). The germline V gene has CDR1 SGHRS and CDR2 YFSETQ. Trimming removed 4 bases at V and 5 bases at J, with 18 bases between. This CDR3 has 15 residues. The CDR3 protein is CASSPRGTGVYGYTF. CDR3 nucleotides: TGCGCCAGCAGCCCCAGAGGGACGGGGGTATATGGCTACACCTTC.

This clonotype has only one observation. The chain employs TRBV29-1 and TRBJ1-1, with D hard to call. The V gene's germline CDR1 is SQVTM and CDR2 ANQGSEA. The V end was cut by 4 bases, the J end by 2 bases, with 5 bases between. The CDR3 spans 11 residues. The CDR3 DNA reads TGCAGCGTTGCCGATAACACTGAAGCTTTCTTT. Its protein product is CSVADNTEAFF.